What follows are 31 T cell receptor beta chains derived from one specimen sequenced in a study of blood T cells in healthy people across ages. A sample-barcoded 5' primer and a J-beta primer mix were used in a second PCR of about 7 to 12 cycles. MiXCR, run by TCRdb on the 5' RACE reads, gives a single entry per CDR3 protein. The sample lists roughly 1,500,000 distinct CDR3 sequences, about 31% seen once, with about 11% in the top ten. Source material: blood. Receptors were obtained from a woman in her twenties or thirties in good health.

The chain carries TRBV14 and TRBJ2-1; D not certain. CDR3 size: 13 residues. Trimming removed 1 base from V and 6 bases from J, with 7 bases in between. Germline loops: CDR1 SGHDN, CDR2 FVKESK. Here the CDR3 DNA reads TGTGCCAGCAGCCAAGCTTGGCTCAATGAGCAGTTCTTC. Translation gives CASSQAWLNEQFF.

This clonotype has only a few counts. As DNA, the CDR3 is TGTGCCACCGCGACAGGGCTTGAAAAACTGTTTTTT. It specifies CATATGLEKLFF. The chain carries TRBV10-3 and TRBJ1-4, with 7 bases fitting TRBD1. From germline, CDR1 is ENHRY and CDR2 SYGVKD. The trim removed 10 bases at V and 7 bases at J, leaving 6 bases unmatched. The CDR3 is 12 residues long.

This clonotype turned up a few times. A junction boundary mismatches the germline segment, possibly from a read error. The V gene is TRBV11-2, the J gene TRBJ1-2; possibly TRBD1 for D (5 bases). The CDR3 runs to 13 residues. Germline loops: CDR1 SGHAT, CDR2 FQNNGV. The CDR3 sequence: CACSRDGFYGYTF. The DNA for the CDR3 is TGTGCCTGCAGCCGGGACGGCTTCTATGGCTACACCTTC.

In DNA, the CDR3 is TGTGCCAGCAGTCAAGGGATTAATGAAAAACTGTTTTTT. Translation: CASSQGINEKLFF. The chain uses TRBV6-1 and TRBJ1-4, with D hard to call. Per the germline V gene, CDR1 is MNHNS and CDR2 is SASEGT. The length of the CDR3 is 13 residues. The V end was cut by 5 bases, the J end by 4 bases, with 8 bases between.

This clonotype was counted between two and nine times. The J gene is TRBJ1-1, the V gene TRBV5-1, with D possibly matching TRBD1 (5 bases). Trimming took 4 bases from V and 1 from J, leaving 11 bases between them. The CDR3 loop spans 14 amino acids. Germline values: CDR1 SGHRS, CDR2 YFSETQ. The chain's CDR3 is CASSHGTRNTEAFF. The CDR3 nucleotides read TGCGCCAGCAGCCATGGGACCAGGAACACTGAAGCTTTCTTT.

V gene TRBV7-8 combines with J gene TRBJ2-5, with TRBD2 identical over 11 bases. The V segment lost 11 bases and the J segment 3 bases; nucleotides outside the gene matches: 11. Per the germline V gene, CDR1 is SGHVS and CDR2 is FQNEAQ. CDR3 length equals 15 residues. CDR3 bases: TGTGCCTCGGGACTAGCGGCCCGTTGGGAAGAGACCCAGTACTTC. Protein: CASGLAARWEETQYF.

The V and J genes are TRBV11-1 and TRBJ1-1; D is uncertain. V shed 4 bases and J shed 6 bases, with 9 bases lying between them. Germline lookup yields CDR1 SGHAT and CDR2 FQDESV (reference sequence). The CDR3 is made up of 12 amino acids. The DNA for the CDR3 is TGTGCCAGCAGCTCAACGGCCCCTGAAGCTTTCTTT. It translates to CASSSTAPEAFF.

This clonotype was counted a few times. J is TRBJ1-5 and V is TRBV4-1; perhaps TRBD1 as D (5 bases). Germline CDR1 MGHRA, CDR2 YSYEKL. V lost 0 bases and J lost 5, with 17 bases in between. CDR3 length: 17 amino acids. CDR3 sequence reads: CASSQDKKTVYYQPQHF. Here the CDR3 DNA reads TGCGCCAGCAGCCAAGACAAAAAGACAGTTTATTATCAGCCCCAGCATTTT.

This clonotype was seen a handful of times. The chain combines TRBV5-1 with TRBJ2-7; 10 bases align to TRBD1. J gave up 3 bases and V 6 bases, and 9 bases lay outside the gene matches. This CDR3 contains 15 residues. Germline CDR1 and CDR2: SGHRS and YFSETQ. CDR3: CASNPLDRGHYEQYF. CDR3 coding DNA: TGCGCCAGCAACCCCCTAGACAGGGGGCACTACGAGCAGTACTTC.

The chain carries TRBV11-3 and TRBJ2-3; D not certain. CDR1 and CDR2 (germline): SGHNT, YENEEA. This CDR3 is 12 amino acids long. The germline V and J ends were trimmed by 6 bases and 4 bases, with 8 bases remaining between them. CDR3 in amino acids: CASRATSDTQYF. CDR3 coding DNA: TGTGCCAGCAGGGCGACTTCAGATACGCAGTATTTT. The full variable domain, rest sourced from reference TRBV11-3 and TRBJ2-3, is EAGVVQSPRYKIIEKKQPVAFWCNPISGHNTLYWYLQNLGQGPELLIRYENEEAVDDSQLPKDRFSAERLKGVDSTLKIQPAELGDSAVYLCASRATSDTQYFGPGTRLTVL.

The chain combines TRBV24-1 with TRBJ2-1; the D gene could be TRBD1 or TRBD2 (5 bases each). This CDR3 is built from 18 residues. Between the trimmed V and J ends, which lost 5 bases and 0 bases, there was a span of 19 bases. CDR1 is KGHDR, CDR2 SFDVKD, per germline. The CDR3 loop is CATSASGPLISSYNEQFF. CDR3 DNA: TGTGCCACCAGTGCTTCGGGACCGTTAATTAGCTCCTACAATGAGCAGTTCTTC.

This clonotype occurred many times. The genes are TRBV2 and TRBJ2-3; 9 bases agree with TRBD1. The V gene end was trimmed by 3 bases and the J gene end by 0 bases; junction bases not matched to a gene: 7. Germline-derived CDR1 and CDR2 are SNHLY and FYNNEI. The CDR3 runs 17 residues. The CDR3 DNA is TGTGCCAGCAGTGACTCTGGACAGGGGCCTAGCACAGATACGCAGTATTTT. This encodes CASSDSGQGPSTDTQYF.

This chain uses TRBV20-1 with TRBJ1-2, with 7 nucleotides matching TRBD1. The CDR3 length is 15 residues. V shed 2 bases and J 7 bases; nucleotides not matched to a gene: 13. CDR1 DFQATT and CDR2 SNEGSKA come from the germline V gene (reference sequence). Here the CDR3 DNA reads TGCAGTGCTAGATCCGAAAGGACAGGCTCGGGTGGCTACACCTTC. This translates into CSARSERTGSGGYTF.

At least ten counts were recorded for this clonotype. The CDR3 region is CASSQSTGGGRETQYF. CDR3 nucleotide sequence: TGTGCCAGCAGCCAATCGACAGGGGGAGGTCGAGAGACCCAGTACTTC. The chain is built from TRBV3-1 and TRBJ2-5; 9 bases match TRBD1. From germline, CDR1 is LGHDT and CDR2 YNNKEL (reference sequence). After removal of 2 bases from V and 4 bases from J, the junction contained 8 bases not matched to a gene. This CDR3 has 16 residues.

The sample holds many counts of this clonotype. One end of the junction does not line up with germline, which may come from a read error. The chain uses TRBV5-1 and TRBJ2-7; possibly TRBD1 or TRBD2 for D (6 bases each). Germline-derived CDR1 and CDR2 are SGHRS and YFSETQ. The CDR3 covers 13 residues. The CDR3 protein is CASSLGGGREQYF. In DNA, the CDR3 is TGTGCCAGCAGCTTAGGTGGGGGGCGCGAGCAGTACTTC. The full variable domain, completed using reference TRBV5-1 and TRBJ2-7, is KAGVTQTPRYLIKTRGQQVTLSCSPISGHRSVSWYQQTPGQGLQFLFEYFSETQRNKGNFPGRFSGRQFSNSRSEMNVSTLELGDSALYLCASSLGGGREQYFGPGTRLTVT.

The gene calls are TRBV28 and TRBJ2-5; D uncertain. Between the trimmed V and J ends, which lost 6 bases and 2 bases, there was a span of 13 bases. Germline CDR1 reads MDHEN; CDR2 reads SYDVKM. This CDR3 has 14 residues. This CDR3 reads CASRGQQGQETQYF. The CDR3 nucleotides are TGTGCCAGCAGGGGTCAGCAAGGGCAAGAGACCCAGTACTTC.

This clonotype occurred many times. The chain joins TRBV7-9 to TRBJ1-2; possible D gene TRBD1, 5 bases. The CDR3 is 13 residues long. The V gene's germline CDR1 is SEHNR and CDR2 FQNEAQ (reference sequence). V gave up 1 base and J gave up 3 bases, with 6 bases separating them. The CDR3 sequence is CASSLEGYYGYTF. For the CDR3, the DNA is TGTGCCAGCAGCTTAGAGGGGTACTATGGCTACACCTTC.

The chain recombines TRBV30 with TRBJ2-1; TRBD1 matches at 7 bases. CDR1 and CDR2 from the germline V gene are GTSNPN and SVGIG (reference sequence). The CDR3 length is 10 residues. With V trimmed by 7 bases and J by 7 bases, 1 base remained unmatched. The CDR3 DNA follows: TGTGCCTTGGACAGGAATGAGCAGTTCTTC. This encodes CALDRNEQFF.

V gene TRBV29-1 combines with J gene TRBJ1-1, with D hard to call. Trimming shortened V by 4 bases and J by 5 bases, and 11 bases separated the two germline ends. Germline V lookup: CDR1 SQVTM, CDR2 ANQGSEA. The CDR3 loop spans 12 amino acids. CDR3 bases: TGCAGCGTTGCTAGCCGAGGGACTGAAGCTTTCTTT. Translating gives CSVASRGTEAFF. Combining the CDR3 with reference TRBV29-1 and TRBJ1-1 gives the whole variable domain SAVISQKPSRDICQRGTSLTIQCQVDSQVTMMFWYRQQPGQSLTLIATANQGSEATYESGFVIDKFPISRPNLTFSTLTVSNMSPEDSSIYLCSVASRGTEAFFGQGTRLTVV.

V gene TRBV12-3 or TRBV12-4 combines with J gene TRBJ2-3, with D possibly being TRBD2 (6 bases). Trimming stripped 7 bases from V and 2 bases from J, with 13 bases between. CDR3 size: 14 residues. The chain's CDR3 is CASTLEGTTDTQYF. DNA for the CDR3: TGTGCCAGCACTCTGGAGGGAACCACAGATACGCAGTATTTT.

The chain combines TRBV20-1 with TRBJ1-2, with 9 bases identical to TRBD1. J lost 4 bases, V lost 8 bases, and 8 bases had no gene match. Germline loops: CDR1 DFQATT, CDR2 SNEGSKA (reference sequence). This CDR3 region has 13 residues. The CDR3 sequence is CSSPGQGGYGYTF. The CDR3 coding sequence is TGCAGTTCCCCGGGACAGGGAGGCTATGGCTACACCTTC.

This clonotype was detected a few times. J is TRBJ2-7 and V is TRBV28, with 9 bases aligning to TRBD2. J was trimmed by 5 bases and V by 5 bases; bases with no gene match: 10. The germline gives CDR1 MDHEN, CDR2 SYDVKM. There are 15 residues in the CDR3. CDR3 nucleotide sequence: TGTGCCAGCAGTCCCGAGGCAGCGGGAGGCCACGAGCAGTACTTC. It translates to CASSPEAAGGHEQYF.

This clonotype turned up a few times. This chain joins TRBV6-1 and TRBJ1-5; D uncertain. The CDR3 totals 19 residues. The V and J ends lost 6 bases and 0 bases respectively, with 24 bases between them. Germline values: CDR1 MNHNS, CDR2 SASEGT. CDR3 in amino acids: CASSCLTAKRSYSNQPQHF. The CDR3 DNA sequence: TGTGCCAGCAGCTGTCTAACCGCCAAGAGGTCATATAGCAATCAGCCCCAGCATTTT.

The rearrangement uses TRBV9 and TRBJ2-5, with TRBD1 identical over 8 bases. J lost 5 bases, V lost 1 base, and 4 bases had no gene match. Germline V gene data show CDR1 as SGDLS and CDR2 as YYNGEE. The CDR3 extends over 14 amino acids. The CDR3 DNA sequence: TGTGCCAGCAGCGTACAGGGGGCTATCGAGACCCAGTACTTC. Protein: CASSVQGAIETQYF.

For this clonotype: The junction does not match germline at one end; this may be a read error. The V and J genes are TRBV6-5 and TRBJ2-3; TRBD2 aligns across 10 bases. This CDR3 spans 14 amino acids. Germline V CDR1 and CDR2: MNHEY, SVGAGI. The CDR3 DNA is TGTGCCGGCAGGGCTAGCGGGGGTGGAGATACGCAGTATTTT. Amino acid sequence: CAGRASGGGDTQYF.

J is TRBJ1-2 and V is TRBV2, with no clear D. The CDR3 runs 12 residues. Trimming stripped 5 bases from V and 7 bases from J, with 11 bases between. Per germline, CDR1 SNHLY and CDR2 FYNNEI. The CDR3 coding sequence is TGTGCCAGCAGTCCTTGGGTGGCTGGCTACACCTTC. Translation gives CASSPWVAGYTF.

The rearrangement joins TRBV5-5 to TRBJ2-3, with TRBD2 matching 13 bases. This CDR3 has 17 amino acids. Germline CDR1 and CDR2: SGHKS and YYEKEE (reference sequence). With 7 bases clipped from V and 5 bases from J, the junction kept 13 bases outside the gene matches. CDR3 in DNA: TGTGCCAGCTCGGGGGGGACTAGCGGGACCGGGTTAGATACGCAGTATTTT. It specifies CASSGGTSGTGLDTQYF.

The chain couples TRBV3-1 to TRBJ1-2; 10 bases map to TRBD1. V lost 4 bases, J lost 1 base, and 6 bases stayed unmatched. Germline V gene lookup returns CDR1 LGHDT and CDR2 YNNKEL (reference sequence). This CDR3 has 16 amino acids. CDR3 in DNA: TGTGCCAGCAGCCGGGGACAGGGGCTCAATAACTATGGCTACACCTTC. It is translated as CASSRGQGLNNYGYTF.

This clonotype was counted between two and nine times. V gene TRBV20-1 combines with J gene TRBJ1-4; a weak D match, TRBD1 (6 bases). Germline V gives CDR1 DFQATT, CDR2 SNEGSKA (reference sequence). The ends were cut back, 6 bases at V and 5 bases at J, with 13 bases in the middle. The CDR3 sequence is 13 residues long. CDR3: CSAGGTGNEKLFF. The CDR3 region has the DNA TGCAGTGCCGGGGGCACAGGAAATGAAAAACTGTTTTTT.

V and J are TRBV4-1 and TRBJ2-3; TRBD2 is a possible D gene (5 bases). Germline-derived CDR1 and CDR2 are MGHRA and YSYEKL. V was clipped by 0 bases and J by 4 bases, with 11 bases between them. This CDR3 comprises 15 residues. CDR3 protein: CASSQEDPRADTQYF. The CDR3 nucleotides read TGCGCCAGCAGCCAAGAGGACCCGAGGGCAGATACGCAGTATTTT.

In its sample, this clonotype was seen many times. The CDR3 is CATQTGGVGNEQFF. CDR3 nucleotides: TGTGCCACCCAAACTGGAGGGGTGGGCAATGAGCAGTTCTTC. The rearrangement joins TRBV27 to TRBJ2-1; perhaps TRBD2 as D (6 bases). CDR1 MNHEY and CDR2 SMNVEV come from the germline V gene (reference sequence). V was shortened by 10 bases and J by 6 bases, with 19 bases between the two germline ends. This CDR3 is built from 14 residues.